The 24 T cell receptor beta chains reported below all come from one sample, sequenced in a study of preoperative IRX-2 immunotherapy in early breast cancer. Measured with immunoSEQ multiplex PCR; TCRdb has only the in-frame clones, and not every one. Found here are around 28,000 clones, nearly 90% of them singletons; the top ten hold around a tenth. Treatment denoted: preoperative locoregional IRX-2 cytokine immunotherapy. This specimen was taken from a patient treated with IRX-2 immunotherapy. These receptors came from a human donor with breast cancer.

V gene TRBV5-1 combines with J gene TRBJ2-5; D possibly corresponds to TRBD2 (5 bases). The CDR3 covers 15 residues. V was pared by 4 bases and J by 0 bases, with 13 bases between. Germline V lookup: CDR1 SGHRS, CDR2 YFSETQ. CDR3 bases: TGCGCCAGCAGCAGGCTTCCGGGGAACCAAGAGACCCAGTACTTC. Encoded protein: CASSRLPGNQETQYF.

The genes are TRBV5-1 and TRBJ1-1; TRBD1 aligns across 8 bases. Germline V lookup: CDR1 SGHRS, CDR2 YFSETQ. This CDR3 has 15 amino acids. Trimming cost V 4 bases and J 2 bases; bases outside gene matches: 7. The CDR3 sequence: CASSLDRAINTEAFF. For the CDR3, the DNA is TGCGCCAGCAGCCTGGACAGGGCCATTAACACTGAAGCTTTCTTT.

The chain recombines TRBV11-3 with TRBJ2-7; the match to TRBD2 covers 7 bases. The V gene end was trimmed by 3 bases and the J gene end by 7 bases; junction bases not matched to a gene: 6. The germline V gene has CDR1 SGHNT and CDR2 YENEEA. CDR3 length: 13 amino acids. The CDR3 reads CASSFTGEGEQYF. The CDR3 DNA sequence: TGTGCCAGCAGCTTTACTGGGGAGGGGGAGCAGTACTTC. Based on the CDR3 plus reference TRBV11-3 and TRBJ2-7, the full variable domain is EAGVVQSPRYKIIEKKQPVAFWCNPISGHNTLYWYLQNLGQGPELLIRYENEEAVDDSQLPKDRFSAERLKGVDSTLKIQPAELGDSAVYLCASSFTGEGEQYFGPGTRLTVT.

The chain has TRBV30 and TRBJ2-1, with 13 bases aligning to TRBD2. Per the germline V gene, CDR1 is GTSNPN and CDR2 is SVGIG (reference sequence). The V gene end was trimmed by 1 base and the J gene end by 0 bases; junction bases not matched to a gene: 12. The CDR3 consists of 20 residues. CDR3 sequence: CAWSDRRGLAGSVSYNEQFF. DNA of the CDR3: TGTGCCTGGAGTGACCGAAGGGGACTAGCGGGGTCCGTCTCCTACAATGAGCAGTTCTTC. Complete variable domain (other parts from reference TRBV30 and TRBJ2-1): SQTIHQWPATLVQPVGSPLSLECTVEGTSNPNLYWYRQAAGRGLQLLFYSVGIGQISSEVPQNLSASRPQDRQFILSSKKLLLSDSGFYLCAWSDRRGLAGSVSYNEQFFGPGTRLTVL.

Here the CDR3 reads CASSLDSGYEQYF. DNA of the CDR3: TGTGCCAGCAGCTTAGATAGCGGCTACGAGCAGTACTTC. J is TRBJ2-7 and V is TRBV11-2; a possible D gene is TRBD2 (6 bases). Trimming pared 0 bases from V and 3 bases from J, leaving 6 bases between. In germline, CDR1 is SGHAT, CDR2 FQNNGV. This CDR3 has 13 amino acids.

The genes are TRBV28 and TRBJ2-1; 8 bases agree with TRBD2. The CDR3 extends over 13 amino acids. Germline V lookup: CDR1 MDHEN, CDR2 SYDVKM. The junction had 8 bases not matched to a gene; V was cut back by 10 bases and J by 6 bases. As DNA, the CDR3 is TGTGCCATAACCGGGACTAGATTCAATGAGCAGTTCTTC. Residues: CAITGTRFNEQFF.

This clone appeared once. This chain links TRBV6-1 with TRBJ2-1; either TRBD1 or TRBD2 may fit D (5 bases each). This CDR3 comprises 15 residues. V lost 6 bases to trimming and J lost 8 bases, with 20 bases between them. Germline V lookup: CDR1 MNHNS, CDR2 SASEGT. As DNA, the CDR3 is TGTGCCAGCAGCTTCCGGGACCAGGCTCTGGATGAGCAGTTCTTC. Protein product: CASSFRDQALDEQFF.

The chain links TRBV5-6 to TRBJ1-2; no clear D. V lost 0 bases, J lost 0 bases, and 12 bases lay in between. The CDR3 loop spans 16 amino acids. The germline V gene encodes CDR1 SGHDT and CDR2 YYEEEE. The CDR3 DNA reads TGTGCCAGCAGCTTGGGGGCGTTTGGGGCTAACTATGGCTACACCTTC. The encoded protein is CASSLGAFGANYGYTF.

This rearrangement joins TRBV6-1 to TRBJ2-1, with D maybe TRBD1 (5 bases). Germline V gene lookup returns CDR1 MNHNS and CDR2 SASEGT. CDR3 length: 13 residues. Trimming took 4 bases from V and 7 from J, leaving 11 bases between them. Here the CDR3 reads CASSVQGGNEQFF. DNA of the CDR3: TGTGCCAGCAGTGTCCAGGGCGGTAATGAGCAGTTCTTC.

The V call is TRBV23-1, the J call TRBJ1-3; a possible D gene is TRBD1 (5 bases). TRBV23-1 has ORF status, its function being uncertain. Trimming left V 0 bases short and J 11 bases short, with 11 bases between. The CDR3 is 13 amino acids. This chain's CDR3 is CASSQSLGTAIYF. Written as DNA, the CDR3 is TGCGCCAGCAGTCAATCTTTAGGGACTGCCATATATTTT.

CDR3 amino acids: CATSDTQYF. Written as DNA, the CDR3 is TGTGCCACCAGTGATACGCAGTATTTT. J is TRBJ2-3 and V is TRBV7-9; no clear D gene. The CDR3 sequence is 9 residues long. The germline gives CDR1 SEHNR, CDR2 FQNEAQ (reference sequence). V lost 10 bases and J 6 bases, leaving 5 bases between the germline ends.

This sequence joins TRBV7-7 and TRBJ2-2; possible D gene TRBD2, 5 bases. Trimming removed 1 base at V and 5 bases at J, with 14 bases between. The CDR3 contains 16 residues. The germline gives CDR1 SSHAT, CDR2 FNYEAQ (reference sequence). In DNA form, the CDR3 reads TGTGCCAGCAGCTTAGATCAGCGGATGGGGACCGGGGAGCTGTTTTTT. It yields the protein CASSLDQRMGTGELFF.

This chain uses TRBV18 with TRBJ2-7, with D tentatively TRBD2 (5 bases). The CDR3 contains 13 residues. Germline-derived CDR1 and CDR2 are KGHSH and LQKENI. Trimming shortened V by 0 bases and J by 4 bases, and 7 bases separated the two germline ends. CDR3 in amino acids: CASSPPTGYEQYF. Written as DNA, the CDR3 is TGTGCCAGCTCACCACCGACGGGATACGAGCAGTACTTC.

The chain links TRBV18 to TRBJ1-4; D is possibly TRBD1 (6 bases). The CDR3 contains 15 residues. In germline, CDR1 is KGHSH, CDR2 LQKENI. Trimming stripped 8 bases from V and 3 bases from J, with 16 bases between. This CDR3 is CASNLQGEANEKLFF. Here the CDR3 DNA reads TGTGCCAGCAATTTACAGGGCGAAGCTAATGAAAAACTGTTTTTT. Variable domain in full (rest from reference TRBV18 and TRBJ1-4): NAGVMQNPRHLVRRRGQEARLRCSPMKGHSHVYWYRQLPEEGLKFMVYLQKENIIDESGMPKERFSAEFPKEGPSILRIQQVVRGDSAAYFCASNLQGEANEKLFFGSGTQLSVL.

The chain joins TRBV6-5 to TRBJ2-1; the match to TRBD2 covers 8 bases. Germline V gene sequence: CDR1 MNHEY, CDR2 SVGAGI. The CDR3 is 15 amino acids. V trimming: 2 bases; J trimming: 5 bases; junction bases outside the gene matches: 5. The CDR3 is CASSYPRGGNNEQFF. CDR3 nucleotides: TGTGCCAGCAGTTACCCTCGGGGGGGGAACAATGAGCAGTTCTTC.

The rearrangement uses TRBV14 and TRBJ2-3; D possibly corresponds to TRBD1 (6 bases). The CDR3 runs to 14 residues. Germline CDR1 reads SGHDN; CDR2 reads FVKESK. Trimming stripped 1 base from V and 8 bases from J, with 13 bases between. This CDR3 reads CASSQGQGYATQYF. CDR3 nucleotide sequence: TGTGCCAGCAGCCAAGGGCAGGGGTACGCTACGCAGTATTTT.

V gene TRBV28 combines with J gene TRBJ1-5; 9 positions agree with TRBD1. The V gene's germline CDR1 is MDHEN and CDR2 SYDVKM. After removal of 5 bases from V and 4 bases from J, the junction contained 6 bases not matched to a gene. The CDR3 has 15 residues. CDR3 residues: CASSPGQGWNQPQHF. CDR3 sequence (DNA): TGTGCCAGCAGTCCGGGACAGGGATGGAATCAGCCCCAGCATTTT.

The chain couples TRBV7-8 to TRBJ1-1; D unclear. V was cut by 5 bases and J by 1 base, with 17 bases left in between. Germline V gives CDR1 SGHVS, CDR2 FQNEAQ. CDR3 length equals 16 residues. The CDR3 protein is CASSPLSGLANTEAFF. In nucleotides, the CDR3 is TGTGCCAGCAGCCCCCTCTCGGGCCTAGCGAACACTGAAGCTTTCTTT.

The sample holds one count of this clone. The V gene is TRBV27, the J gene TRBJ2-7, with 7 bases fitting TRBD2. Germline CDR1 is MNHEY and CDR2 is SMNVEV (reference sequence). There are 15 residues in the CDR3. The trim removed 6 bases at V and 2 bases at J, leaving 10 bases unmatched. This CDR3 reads CASSQKGLVAYEQYF. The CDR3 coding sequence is TGTGCCAGCAGCCAGAAAGGACTAGTTGCCTACGAGCAGTACTTC.

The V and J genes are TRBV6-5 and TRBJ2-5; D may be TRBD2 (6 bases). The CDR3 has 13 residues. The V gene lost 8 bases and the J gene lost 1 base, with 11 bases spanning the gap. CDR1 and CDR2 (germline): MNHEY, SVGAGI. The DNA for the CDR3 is TGTGCCAGCTACCGGGGGACCCAAGAGACCCAGTACTTC. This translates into CASYRGTQETQYF.

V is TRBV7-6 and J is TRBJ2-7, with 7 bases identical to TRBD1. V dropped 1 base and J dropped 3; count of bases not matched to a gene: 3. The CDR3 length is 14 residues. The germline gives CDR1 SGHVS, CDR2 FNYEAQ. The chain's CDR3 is CASSLVPGGYEQYF. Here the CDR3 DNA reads TGTGCCAGCAGCTTAGTGCCAGGGGGCTACGAGCAGTACTTC.

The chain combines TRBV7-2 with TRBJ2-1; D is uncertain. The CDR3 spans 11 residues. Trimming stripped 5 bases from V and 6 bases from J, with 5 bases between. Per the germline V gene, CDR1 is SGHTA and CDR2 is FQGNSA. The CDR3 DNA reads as TGTGCCAGCAGCGGTACCAATGAGCAGTTCTTC. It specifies CASSGTNEQFF.

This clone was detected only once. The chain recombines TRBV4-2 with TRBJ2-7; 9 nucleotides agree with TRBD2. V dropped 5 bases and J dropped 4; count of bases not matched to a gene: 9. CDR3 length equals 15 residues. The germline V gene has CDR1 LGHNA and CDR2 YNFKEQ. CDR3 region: CASSARLAERYEQYF. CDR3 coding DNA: TGTGCCAGCAGCGCCCGACTAGCGGAGAGATACGAGCAGTACTTC.

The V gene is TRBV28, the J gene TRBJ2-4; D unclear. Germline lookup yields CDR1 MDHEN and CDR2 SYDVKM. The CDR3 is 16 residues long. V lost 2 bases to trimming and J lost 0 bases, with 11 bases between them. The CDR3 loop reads CASSLASRLAKNIQYF. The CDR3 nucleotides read TGTGCCAGCAGTTTAGCCTCGCGGCTAGCCAAAAACATTCAGTACTTC. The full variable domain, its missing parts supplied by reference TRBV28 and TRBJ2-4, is DVKVTQSSRYLVKRTGEKVFLECVQDMDHENMFWYRQDPGLGLRLIYFSYDVKMKEKGDIPEGYSVSREKKERFSLILESASTNQTSMYLCASSLASRLAKNIQYFGAGTRLSVL.